The T cell receptor (beta chain) under discussion was sequenced for a study of CD8+ T cells in alopecia areata. Overall study findings and caveats: There were many expanded lesional clones persisting in scalp and blood during tofacitinib.

Specified treatment: oral pan-JAK inhibitor, 5-10 mg twice daily. This clone turned up a few times. The antigen is unknown. RNA was isolated and reverse transcribed to cDNA, the sequencing template. Produced via immunoSEQ multiplex PCR; TCRdb's table is partial and in-frame only. The data show about 220,000 clones, more than 45% seen once. The CDR3 has 14 residues. Germline trimming cut 5 bases from V and 5 bases from J; bases unmatched to any gene: 4. The germline V gene has CDR1 SGHAT and CDR2 FQNNGV. The source was CD4+ T cells sorted from blood, collected at week 4, from a patient treated with tofacitinib. This clonotype originated in a human donor with alopecia areata. The chain employs TRBV11-2 and TRBJ2-7; TRBD1 matches at 12 bases. The CDR3 DNA follows: TGTGCCAGCAGCCGGGACAGGGGGCCTGACGAGCAGTACTTC. It codes for CASSRDRGPDEQYF.